The rows below give T cell receptor beta chains drawn from one sample of a study of T cell responses to AZD1222 COVID-19 vaccine. Method: immunoSEQ multiplex PCR; TCRdb's copy keeps in-frame clones and lacks some. The sample has some 100,000 clones; approximately 86% are singletons. The sample consisted of peripheral blood, taken on day 0 of AZD1222 vaccination. Receptors originate from an adult in good health. CDR3s include the opening cysteine and the closing phenylalanine or tryptophan. A D gene is named only where the DNA matches it firmly. The size entry is marked missing in some rows and otherwise reads once, few, many or a size class.

V gene	clone size	J gene	D gene	CDR3 protein	CDR3 DNA
TRBV7-3	.	TRBJ2-5	.	CASSLSRGETQYF	TGTGCCAGCAGCTTAAGCAGGGGTGAGACCCAGTACTTC
TRBV19	.	TRBJ1-1	.	CASSSGVGNTEAFF	TGTGCCAGTAGTAGTGGGGTTGGGAACACTGAAGCTTTCTTT
TRBV30	.	TRBJ1-5	.	CAWSVAQNNQPQHF	TGTGCCTGGAGTGTGGCCCAGAATAATCAGCCCCAGCATTTT
TRBV7-8	.	TRBJ2-5	TRBD1	CASGPPTTGQETQYF	TGTGCCAGCGGGCCCCCTACGACAGGGCAAGAGACCCAGTACTTC
TRBV14	.	TRBJ2-3	.	CASSHHRGAGAMDTQYF	TGTGCCAGCAGCCACCATAGAGGGGCAGGGGCAATGGATACGCAGTATTTT
TRBV6-5	.	TRBJ2-3	TRBD1	CASNDPGTGDDTQYF	TGTGCCAGCAACGACCCCGGGACAGGGGATGATACGCAGTATTTT
TRBV5-1	.	TRBJ2-1	TRBD2	CASSLDAAGDSYNEQFF	TGCGCCAGCAGCTTGGATGCAGCGGGGGACTCCTACAATGAGCAGTTCTTC
TRBV18	.	TRBJ1-6	TRBD1	CASSQDRGSPLHF	TGTGCCAGCTCACAGGACAGGGGGTCACCCCTCCACTTT
TRBV5-4	.	TRBJ2-1	.	CASSLNTSPLNEQFF	TGTGCCAGCAGCTTGAACACTAGCCCCCTTAATGAGCAGTTCTTC
TRBV11-2	.	TRBJ1-4	.	CASSLYTTNEKLFF	TGTGCCAGCAGCTTATACACGACTAATGAAAAACTGTTTTTT
TRBV28	once	TRBJ1-4	.	CASSSGQANEKLFF	TGTGCCAGCAGCTCCGGACAAGCTAATGAAAAACTGTTTTTT
TRBV7-3	.	TRBJ1-1	.	CASSLRSGLNAEAFF	TGTGCCAGCAGCCTACGATCGGGGCTAAATGCTGAAGCTTTCTTT
TRBV19	.	TRBJ2-1	TRBD2	CASSTRLAGGYYNEQFF	TGTGCCAGTAGTACACGACTAGCGGGGGGTTACTACAATGAGCAGTTCTTC
TRBV27	once	TRBJ2-5	.	CASSFSPLETQYF	TGTGCCAGCAGTTTTTCGCCCCTAGAGACCCAGTACTTC
TRBV16	.	TRBJ2-7	TRBD1	CASSPRDRAQYEQYF	TGTGCCAGCAGCCCGAGGGACAGGGCCCAATACGAGCAGTACTTC
TRBV5-4	once	TRBJ2-5	.	CASSLVGETQYF	TGTGCCAGCAGCCTAGTAGGAGAGACCCAGTACTTC
TRBV9	.	TRBJ1-2	TRBD1	CASSVTGSYGYTF	TGTGCCAGCAGCGTGACAGGGAGCTATGGCTACACCTTC
TRBV27	.	TRBJ2-1	.	CASSSRYNEQFF	TGTGCCAGCAGTTCCAGATACAATGAGCAGTTCTTC
TRBV27	.	TRBJ1-2	TRBD1	CASSRTYPGQGVSYGYTF	TGTGCCAGCAGTCGTACGTACCCGGGACAGGGGGTATCGTATGGCTACACCTTC
TRBV3-1/TRBV3-2	few	TRBJ1-3	.	CASSLWDRSGNTIYF	TGTGCCAGCAGCCTCTGGGACCGCTCTGGAAACACCATATATTTT
TRBV19	.	TRBJ1-3	TRBD1	CASRDRANSGNTIYF	TGTGCCAGTAGGGACAGGGCCAACTCTGGAAACACCATATATTTT
TRBV28	.	TRBJ2-7	.	CASSSRAYEQYF	TGTGCCAGCAGTTCTAGAGCCTACGAACAGTACTTC
TRBV27	few	TRBJ1-4	TRBD1	CASSPWTGGGEKLFF	TGTGCCAGCAGTCCATGGACAGGGGGTGGTGAAAAACTGTTTTTT
TRBV28	few	TRBJ2-3	TRBD2	CASSDPSGGGDTQYF	TGTGCCAGCAGTGATCCTAGCGGGGGTGGAGATACGCAGTATTTT
TRBV27	.	TRBJ1-6	.	CASSLGQPVSSYNSPLHF	TGTGCCAGCAGTTTAGGACAGCCCGTCAGCTCCTATAATTCACCCCTCCACTTT
TRBV4-1	.	TRBJ2-7	.	CASSQDLGSYEQYF	TGCGCCAGCAGCCAAGATTTAGGTTCCTACGAGCAGTACTTC
TRBV10-3	.	TRBJ2-7	.	CAIRPPNGGHEQYF	TGTGCCATCAGGCCCCCAAACGGAGGCCACGAGCAGTACTTC
TRBV28	once	TRBJ1-5	.	CASSFLRGRQPQHF	TGTGCCAGCAGTTTTTTGAGGGGACGGCAGCCCCAGCATTTT
TRBV30	.	TRBJ1-1	.	CAWSVHGNTEAFF	TGTGCCTGGAGTGTACACGGTAACACTGAAGCTTTCTTT
TRBV7-9	.	TRBJ2-1	TRBD2	CASSSGTTSSYNEQFF	TGTGCCAGCAGCTCCGGGACTACCTCCTCCTACAATGAGCAGTTCTTC
TRBV6-2/TRBV6-3	.	TRBJ1-2	.	CASSQTGLPPRYGYTF	TGTGCCAGCAGCCAGACAGGTCTGCCGCCCCGTTATGGCTACACCTTC
TRBV29-1	.	TRBJ1-2	.	CSVDRPDYGYTF	TGCAGCGTTGACAGGCCGGACTATGGCTACACCTTC
TRBV24-1	.	TRBJ2-2	.	CATSDAGTQNTGELFF	TGTGCCACCAGTGATGCCGGGACTCAGAACACCGGGGAGCTGTTTTTT
TRBV5-6	.	TRBJ2-7	.	CASTQMSLGIHEQYF	TGTGCCAGCACCCAAATGTCCCTGGGAATACACGAGCAGTACTTC
TRBV4-1	.	TRBJ2-6	TRBD1	CASSRIGGVPSSGANVLTF	TGCGCCAGCAGCCGGATAGGGGGCGTCCCAAGCTCTGGGGCCAACGTCCTGACTTTC
TRBV29-1	.	TRBJ2-7	TRBD1	CSDRDSPYEQYF	TGCAGCGATAGGGACAGTCCCTACGAGCAGTACTTC
TRBV11-2	.	TRBJ2-6	.	CASSARSGANVLTF	TGTGCCAGCAGCGCCCGATCTGGGGCCAACGTCCTGACTTTC
TRBV6-5	.	TRBJ1-1	TRBD1	CASSRQGARNTEAFF	TGTGCCAGCAGTAGACAGGGGGCGAGAAACACTGAAGCTTTCTTT
TRBV18	.	TRBJ2-7	.	CASSPGQDQSYEQYF	TGTGCCAGCTCACCGGGGCAGGATCAATCCTACGAGCAGTACTTC